A selection of T cell receptor beta chains follows, all from one sample in a study of blood T cell repertoires in COVID-19. Using immunoSEQ multiplex PCR, the repertoire was profiled, and TCRdb retains in-frame clones only, with some absent. Of about 190,000 clones listed, about 88% are singletons. The specimen sequenced was PBMCs or T cells enriched from blood (not recorded which). Receptor source: a woman between 40 and 50 years old in a cohort exposed to, infected with or recovered from COVID-19 (not recorded which). The CDR3 runs from the conserved cysteine through the conserved F or W. Each record gives: D gene, J gene, CDR3 length, V gene, clone size, CDR3 DNA, CDR3 protein. D genes are given only for firm matches. Where a row states a size, it is once, few, many or the class of an expanded clone; other rows omit it.

d_gene: TRBD2; j_gene: TRBJ2-1; len: 16; v_gene: TRBV5-1; abundance: NA; CDR3nt: TGCGCCAGCAGCGGACCGGGACTAGCGGGAGGGAATGAGCAGTTCTTC; CDR3aa: CASSGPGLAGGNEQFF
d_gene: TRBD2; j_gene: TRBJ2-5; len: 18; v_gene: TRBV5-1; abundance: few; CDR3nt: TGCGCCAGCAGGGGAGCGGGGGCCCCTCAATGGCCACAAGAGACCCAGTACTTC; CDR3aa: CASRGAGAPQWPQETQYF
d_gene: NA; j_gene: TRBJ2-2; len: 15; v_gene: TRBV7-6; abundance: NA; CDR3nt: TGTGCCAGCAGCGCGGGACTGATGAACACCGGGGAGCTGTTTTTT; CDR3aa: CASSAGLMNTGELFF
d_gene: NA; j_gene: TRBJ2-1; len: 15; v_gene: TRBV5-1; abundance: NA; CDR3nt: TGCGCCAGCAGCCCTGCGGGGGCTGCCTACAATGAGCAGTTCTTC; CDR3aa: CASSPAGAAYNEQFF
d_gene: TRBD1; j_gene: TRBJ2-7; len: 14; v_gene: TRBV5-1; abundance: NA; CDR3nt: TGCGCCAGCAGCTCCGGGACAGGGGGCTTCGAGCAGTACTTC; CDR3aa: CASSSGTGGFEQYF
d_gene: TRBD2; j_gene: TRBJ2-1; len: 14; v_gene: TRBV27; abundance: NA; CDR3nt: TGTGCCAGCAGTGCGACTAGCGGGAGGGCGGAGCAGTTCTTC; CDR3aa: CASSATSGRAEQFF
d_gene: TRBD1; j_gene: TRBJ1-2; len: 15; v_gene: TRBV29-1; abundance: NA; CDR3nt: TGCAGCGTTCTCCAGACGACAGGGGGCGGCTATGGCTACACCTTC; CDR3aa: CSVLQTTGGGYGYTF
d_gene: NA; j_gene: TRBJ2-7; len: 15; v_gene: TRBV5-4; abundance: NA; CDR3nt: TGTGCCAGCAGCTTGGGAGTTTACGCAACCTACGAGCAGTACTTC; CDR3aa: CASSLGVYATYEQYF
d_gene: TRBD1; j_gene: TRBJ1-1; len: 10; v_gene: TRBV29-1; abundance: once; CDR3nt: TGCAGCGCTCCGGGACAGCGGGCTTTCTTT; CDR3aa: CSAPGQRAFF
d_gene: NA; j_gene: TRBJ2-7; len: 16; v_gene: TRBV6-2/TRBV6-3; abundance: NA; CDR3nt: TGTGCCAGCAGTTACGGTCCCTCGACTCCAACCTACGAGCAGTACTTC; CDR3aa: CASSYGPSTPTYEQYF
d_gene: NA; j_gene: TRBJ2-7; len: 13; v_gene: TRBV29-1; abundance: NA; CDR3nt: TGCAGCGTACGAACAGGGAGCTCCTACGAGCAGTACTTC; CDR3aa: CSVRTGSSYEQYF
d_gene: TRBD2; j_gene: TRBJ2-7; len: 16; v_gene: TRBV7-2; abundance: NA; CDR3nt: TGTGCCAGCAGCCAAAGGACTAGCGGGAGCTCCTACGAGCAGTACTTC; CDR3aa: CASSQRTSGSSYEQYF
d_gene: NA; j_gene: TRBJ1-4; len: 15; v_gene: TRBV21-1; abundance: NA; CDR3nt: TGTGCCAGCAGACCTAAGACAGGGTTTTGGGAAAAACTGTTTTTT; CDR3aa: CASRPKTGFWEKLFF